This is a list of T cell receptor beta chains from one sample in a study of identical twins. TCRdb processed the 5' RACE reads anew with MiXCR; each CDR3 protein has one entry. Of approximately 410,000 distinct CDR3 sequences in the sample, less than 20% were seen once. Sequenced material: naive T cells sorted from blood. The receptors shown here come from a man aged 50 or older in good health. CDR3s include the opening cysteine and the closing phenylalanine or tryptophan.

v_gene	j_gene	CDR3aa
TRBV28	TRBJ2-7	CASSSGSGEQYF
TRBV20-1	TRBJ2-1	CSASPASGNYNEQFF
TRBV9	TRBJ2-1	CASSARGLAGYNEQFF
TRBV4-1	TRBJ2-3	CASSRLARGARKHF
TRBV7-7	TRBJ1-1	CASSSDRQGHTEAFF
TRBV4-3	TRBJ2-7	CASSQDPQGGSYEQYF
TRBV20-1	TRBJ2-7	CSARETYEQYF
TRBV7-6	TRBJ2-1	CASSSQAGGASEQFF
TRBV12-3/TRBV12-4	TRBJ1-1	CASGQGAEAFF
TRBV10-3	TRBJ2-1	CAISGQSVGYNEQFF
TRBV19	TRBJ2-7	CASSIGDRGDYEQYF
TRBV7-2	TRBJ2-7	CASSFGRASYEQYF
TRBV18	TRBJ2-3	CASSLAGTSGMDTQYF
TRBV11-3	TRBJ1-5	CASSVVVQPQHF
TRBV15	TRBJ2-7	CATSREGGATYEQYF
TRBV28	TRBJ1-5	CASSFPRTSQPQHF
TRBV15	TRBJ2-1	CATSIALGTGNEQFF
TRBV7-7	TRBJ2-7	CASSLGPPGQGRPYEQYF